This record covers a single T cell receptor beta chain. This clonotype has just a few counts. Its recognized antigen is unknown. Base qualities are not provided; no much larger clone lies one nucleotide away. Library preparation used 5' RACE. The sequencer was an Illumina HiSeq 2500. A second PCR of about 7 to 12 cycles was run with a J-beta primer mix and a sample-barcoded 5' primer. A template-switch 5' adaptor carrying 12 random nucleotides introduced a unique molecular identifier onto each TCR beta cDNA molecule. Each sample yielded at least 3 million CDR3-containing paired-end reads. First-strand cDNA was synthesized from all RNA with the Mint cDNA synthesis kit, primed by a TRBC-specific oligonucleotide. All cDNA was treated with uracil-DNA glycosylase and then went through a first 18-cycle PCR with the universal primers M1SS and BC2_uni_R. The paper's data handling went like this. For normalization, 1 million high-quality reads were randomly selected from each sample, with every read carrying a distinct molecular identifier. Instead of being binned into consensus sequences, reads with shared molecular identifiers were discarded. MiTCR, run with a Q25 quality threshold and the strictest error-elimination algorithm, handled CDR3 identification, clonotype clustering and error correction. A nonparametric unseen species model with Euler transformation was used to estimate lower-bound total TCR beta diversity. TCRdb itself trimmed the public reads at Q25 with fastp, ran MiXCR and retained productive beta chains. For every CDR3 protein sequence, its rows merge into one entry that carries the most common genes and DNA. What appears here as the V and J calls and clone size reflects TCRdb's work, not the paper's. Present in this sample are 600,000 to 1,000,000 distinct CDR3 sequences, roughly 60% of which were seen just once. 20% to 25% of the sample is in the top ten clones.

This sample is drawn from a study of blood T cells in healthy people across ages (dated by TCRdb to 2013 to 2016). Some background on the complete study: Template switching captured roughly one uniquely barcoded TCR beta cDNA molecule per two T cells in model experiments. Using deep sequencing normalized with unique cDNA molecular identifiers, the study measured how TCR beta repertoire diversity changes with age. Four age groups were formed from the donors: young (average about 16 years), middle-aged (approximately 40), aged (roughly 59) and long-lived (around 82). To avoid experimental bias, donors of different ages were spread randomly across the sequencing lanes. Using the same blood draw, the study looked at two additional independent replicas of 1 million unique cDNA reads for two donors, one aged 18 to 30 and the other aged 80 or older.

Study-level results and caveats: The percentage of naive T cells measured by flow cytometry correlated strongly with observed TCR beta diversity. Compared with the aged group, the long-lived group had more naive CD4+ T cells, fewer expanded clones and increased TCR diversity, a pattern suggesting age selection. Estimates of total diversity based on one million sequenced T cells were considered lower bounds and underestimates. As age increased, observed TCR beta diversity per million T cells dropped in a roughly linear way, and a significant reduction was already evident by age 40. Because profiling used bulk unsorted PBMCs, naive and antigen-experienced compartments could not be compared conclusively. Donor CMV infection status was unknown, potentially confounding age-related changes in expanded clonotypes.

Systemically healthy Caucasian individuals from Russia, 39 in total and aged about 6 to 95 years, were included as donors. Roughly 10 milliliters of peripheral blood were collected from each donor into EDTA-treated Vacutainer tubes. Ficoll-Paque density-gradient centrifugation was used to isolate PBMCs, with at least 6.5 million per sample. Trizol reagent was used to extract total RNA from the PBMCs, yielding at least 6 micrograms per sample. Naive CD45RAhigh/CD27high T cell percentages were measured by flow cytometry on a PBMC aliquot from every donor. The receptor comes from a man in his thirties or forties in good health. Sequencing was carried out using blood.

The CDR3 protein is CASEEEETQYF. The sequenced DNA: TGTGCCAGCGAGGAGGAAGAGACCCAGTACTTC. This chain joins TRBV2 to TRBJ2-5; the D gene is possibly TRBD2, with 5 bases matching. The CDR3 holds 11 amino acids from the cysteine to the phenylalanine. The sequence is cut down to CDR3 DNA, 33 bases in frame from base 1. The junction shows trimming of 8 bases on V and 3 bases on J, plus 7 bases between the germline ends. From a lookup of the germline V gene, CDR1 and CDR2 are SNHLY and FYNNEI. The entire variable domain, with the stretches around the CDR3 drawn from the reference TRBV2 and TRBJ2-5 proteins, is EPEVTQTPSHQVTQMGQEVILRCVPISNHLYFYWYRQILGQKVEFLVSFYNNEISEKSEIFDDQFSVERPDGSNFTLKIRSTKLEDSAMYFCASEEEETQYFGPGTRLLVL.